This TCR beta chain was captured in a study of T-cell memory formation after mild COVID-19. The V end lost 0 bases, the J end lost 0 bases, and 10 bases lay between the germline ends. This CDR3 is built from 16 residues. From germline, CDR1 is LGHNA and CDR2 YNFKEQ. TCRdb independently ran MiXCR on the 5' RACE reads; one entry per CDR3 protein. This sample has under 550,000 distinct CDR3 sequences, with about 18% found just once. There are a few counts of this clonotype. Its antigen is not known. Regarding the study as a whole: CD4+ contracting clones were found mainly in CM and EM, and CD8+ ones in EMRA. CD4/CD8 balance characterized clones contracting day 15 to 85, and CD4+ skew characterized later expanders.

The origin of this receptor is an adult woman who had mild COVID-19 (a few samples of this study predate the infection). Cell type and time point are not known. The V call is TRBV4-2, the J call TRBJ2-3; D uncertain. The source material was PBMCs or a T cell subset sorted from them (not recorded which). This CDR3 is CASSQEVAASTDTQYF. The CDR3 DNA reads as TGTGCCAGCAGCCAAGAAGTGGCGGCTAGCACAGATACGCAGTATTTT.